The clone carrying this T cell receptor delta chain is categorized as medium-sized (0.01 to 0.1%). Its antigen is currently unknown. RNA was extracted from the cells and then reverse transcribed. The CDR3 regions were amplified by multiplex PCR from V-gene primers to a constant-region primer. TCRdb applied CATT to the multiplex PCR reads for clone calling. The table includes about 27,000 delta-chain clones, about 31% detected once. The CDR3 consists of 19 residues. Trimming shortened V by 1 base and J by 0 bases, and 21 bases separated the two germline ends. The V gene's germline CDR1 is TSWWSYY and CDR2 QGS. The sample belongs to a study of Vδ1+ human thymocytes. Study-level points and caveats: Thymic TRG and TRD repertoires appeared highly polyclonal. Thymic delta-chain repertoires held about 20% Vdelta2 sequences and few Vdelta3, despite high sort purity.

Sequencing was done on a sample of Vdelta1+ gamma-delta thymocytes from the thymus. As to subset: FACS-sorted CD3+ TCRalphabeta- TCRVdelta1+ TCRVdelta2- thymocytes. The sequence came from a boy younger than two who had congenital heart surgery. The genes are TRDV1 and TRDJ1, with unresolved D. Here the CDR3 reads CALGEHAASCTEYTDKLIF. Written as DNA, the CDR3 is TGTGCTCTTGGGGAACATGCAGCCTCCTGTACGGAGTACACCGATAAACTCATCTTT.